This T cell receptor (beta chain) was documented in a study of blood T cell repertoires in COVID-19. In the source study's methods: Amplified reference gene primers provided the basis for estimating nucleated cell counts. TCRdb's copy holds only in-frame clones and misses some; the assay was immunoSEQ multiplex PCR. V, J and clone size derive from that table, while D and trimming were established from the DNA sequence. This table holds more than 350,000 clones, approximately 90% found once. Participant ages covered about 18 to 100 years across 25 or so US areas. Participants were placed into cohorts based on the clinical history they reported. Recovery meant two consecutive negative NP/OP PCR tests, professional clearance, or resolved symptoms. CDR3 length: 15 residues. The germline gives CDR1 LNHDA, CDR2 SQIVND (reference sequence). V dropped 4 bases and J dropped 1 base, with 14 bases sitting between them.

V gene TRBV19 combines with J gene TRBJ2-7, with a weak D call TRBD1 (6 bases). The TCR was taken from a woman aged 45-60 years who had recovered from COVID-19. Sequenced input: PBMCs or T cells enriched from blood (not recorded which). This CDR3 is CASSRRQGTSYEQYF. CDR3 nucleotide sequence: TGTGCCAGTAGTAGGCGCCAGGGGACGTCCTACGAGCAGTACTTC.